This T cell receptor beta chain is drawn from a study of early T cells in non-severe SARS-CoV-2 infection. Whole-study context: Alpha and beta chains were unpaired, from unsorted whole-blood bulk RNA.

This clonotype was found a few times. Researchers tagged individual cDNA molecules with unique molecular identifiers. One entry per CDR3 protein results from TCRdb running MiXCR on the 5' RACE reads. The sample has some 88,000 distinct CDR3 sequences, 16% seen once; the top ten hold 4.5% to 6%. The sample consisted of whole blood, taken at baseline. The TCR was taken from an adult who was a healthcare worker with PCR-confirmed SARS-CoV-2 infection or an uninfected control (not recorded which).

CDR3 in DNA: TGCGCCAGCAGCCATACCCAAGCCCCGGATACGCAGTATTTT. Translated: CASSHTQAPDTQYF. This chain joins TRBV4-3 and TRBJ2-3; D is undetermined. V lost 3 bases, J lost 6 bases, and 13 bases lay in between. The germline gives CDR1 LGHNA, CDR2 YSLEER. The CDR3 has 14 amino acids.